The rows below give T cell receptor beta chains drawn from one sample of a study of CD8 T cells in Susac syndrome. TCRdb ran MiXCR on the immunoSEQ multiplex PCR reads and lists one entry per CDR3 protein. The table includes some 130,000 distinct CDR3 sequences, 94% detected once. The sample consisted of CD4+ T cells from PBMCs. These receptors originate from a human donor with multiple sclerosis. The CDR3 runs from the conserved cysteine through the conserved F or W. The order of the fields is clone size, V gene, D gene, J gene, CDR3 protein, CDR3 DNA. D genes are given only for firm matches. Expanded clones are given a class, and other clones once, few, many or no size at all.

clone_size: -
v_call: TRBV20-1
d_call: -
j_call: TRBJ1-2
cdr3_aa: CSAESGYGYTF
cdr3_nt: TGCAGTGCCGAATCGGGCTATGGCTACACCTTC

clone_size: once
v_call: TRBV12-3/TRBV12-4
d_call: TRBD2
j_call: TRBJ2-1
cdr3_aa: CASSLLAGGDEQFF
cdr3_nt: TGTGCCAGCAGTCTACTAGCGGGAGGGGATGAGCAGTTCTTC

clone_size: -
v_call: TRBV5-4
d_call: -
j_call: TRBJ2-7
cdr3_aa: CASSLFGQTTYEQYF
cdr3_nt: TGTGCCAGCAGCTTGTTTGGGCAGACTACCTACGAGCAGTACTTC

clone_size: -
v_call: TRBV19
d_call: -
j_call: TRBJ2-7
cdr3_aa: CASRPGTQYEQYF
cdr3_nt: TGTGCCAGTAGACCCGGGACCCAGTACGAGCAGTACTTC

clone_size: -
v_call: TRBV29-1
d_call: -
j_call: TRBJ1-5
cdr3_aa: CSVLFSANQPQHF
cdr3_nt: TGCAGCGTGTTGTTCTCAGCAAATCAGCCCCAGCATTTT

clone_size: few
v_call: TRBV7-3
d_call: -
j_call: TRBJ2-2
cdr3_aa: CASSFYTGELFF
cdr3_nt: TGTGCCAGCAGCTTCTACACCGGGGAGCTGTTTTTT

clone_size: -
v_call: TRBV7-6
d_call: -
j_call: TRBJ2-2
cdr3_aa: CASSLGDNGELFF
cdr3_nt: TGTGCCAGCAGCTTAGGGGATAACGGGGAGCTGTTTTTT

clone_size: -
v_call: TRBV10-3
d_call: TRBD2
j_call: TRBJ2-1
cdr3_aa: CAINPGTSGGSYNEQFF
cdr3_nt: TGTGCCATCAACCCCGGGACTAGCGGGGGGTCCTACAATGAGCAGTTCTTC

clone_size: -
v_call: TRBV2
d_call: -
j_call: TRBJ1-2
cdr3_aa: CASSEGADYGYTF
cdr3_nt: TGTGCCAGCAGTGAGGGGGCGGACTATGGCTACACCTTC

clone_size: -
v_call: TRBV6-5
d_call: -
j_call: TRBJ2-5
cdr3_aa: CASSSGNRETQYF
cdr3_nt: TGTGCCAGCAGTTCAGGGAACCGAGAGACCCAGTACTTC

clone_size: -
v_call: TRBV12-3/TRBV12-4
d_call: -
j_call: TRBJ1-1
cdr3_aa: CASRGQLNTEAFF
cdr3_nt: TGTGCCAGCAGAGGGCAGCTCAACACTGAAGCTTTCTTT

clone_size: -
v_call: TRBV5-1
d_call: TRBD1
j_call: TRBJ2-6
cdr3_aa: CASSLGQGANVLTF
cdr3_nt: TGCGCCAGCAGCCTGGGACAGGGGGCCAACGTCCTGACTTTC

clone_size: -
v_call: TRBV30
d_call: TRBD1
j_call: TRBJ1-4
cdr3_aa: CAWTRTGGSEKLFF
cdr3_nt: TGTGCCTGGACAAGAACAGGGGGCAGTGAAAAACTGTTTTTT

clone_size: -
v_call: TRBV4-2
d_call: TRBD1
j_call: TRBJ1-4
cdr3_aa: CASSQEGQGVF
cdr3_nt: TGTGCCAGCAGCCAAGAGGGACAGGGGGTTTTT

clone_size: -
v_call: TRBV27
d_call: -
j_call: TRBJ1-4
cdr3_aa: CASSPWNLGGEKLFF
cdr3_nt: TGTGCCAGCAGTCCCTGGAACCTTGGGGGTGAAAAACTGTTTTTT

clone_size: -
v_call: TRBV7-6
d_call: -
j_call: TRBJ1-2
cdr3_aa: CASSLASGYGYTF
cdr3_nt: TGTGCCAGCAGCTTAGCGTCAGGGTATGGCTACACCTTC

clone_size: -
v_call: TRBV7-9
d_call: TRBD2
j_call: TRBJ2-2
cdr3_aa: CASSEGLAANTGELFF
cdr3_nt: TGTGCCAGCAGCGAGGGACTAGCGGCCAACACCGGGGAGCTGTTTTTT

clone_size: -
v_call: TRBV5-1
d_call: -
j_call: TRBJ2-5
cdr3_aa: CASSLAREKETQYF
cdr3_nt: TGCGCCAGCAGCTTGGCTCGGGAAAAAGAGACCCAGTACTTC

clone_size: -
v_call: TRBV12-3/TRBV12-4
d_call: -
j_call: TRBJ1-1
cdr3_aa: CASSLGALLNTEAFF
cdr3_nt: TGTGCCAGCAGCCTTGGGGCTCTTTTGAACACTGAAGCTTTCTTT

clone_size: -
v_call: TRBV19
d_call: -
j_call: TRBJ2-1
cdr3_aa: CASRNLLNEQFF
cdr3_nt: TGTGCCAGTAGAAACCTCTTGAATGAGCAGTTCTTC

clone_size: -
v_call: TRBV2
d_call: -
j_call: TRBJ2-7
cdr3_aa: CASSRQVSSYEQYF
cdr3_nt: TGTGCCAGCAGTCGACAGGTTAGCTCCTACGAGCAGTACTTC

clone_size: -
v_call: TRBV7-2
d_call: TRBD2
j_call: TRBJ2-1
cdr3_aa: CASSLIRLAHMKFF
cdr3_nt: TGTGCCAGCAGCTTAATTCGACTAGCTCATATGAAGTTCTTC

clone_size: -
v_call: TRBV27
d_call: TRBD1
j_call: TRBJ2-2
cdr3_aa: CASSFAMTGTKTTGELFF
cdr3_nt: TGTGCCAGCAGTTTTGCCATGACAGGGACAAAGACCACCGGGGAGCTGTTTTTT

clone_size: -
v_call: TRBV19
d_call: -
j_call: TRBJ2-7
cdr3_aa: CATVDSSYEQYF
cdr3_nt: TGTGCCACCGTGGACAGTTCCTACGAGCAGTACTTC

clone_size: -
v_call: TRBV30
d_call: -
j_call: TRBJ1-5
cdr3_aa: CAWSVRIGQPQHF
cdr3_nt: TGTGCCTGGAGTGTACGAATTGGGCAGCCCCAGCATTTT

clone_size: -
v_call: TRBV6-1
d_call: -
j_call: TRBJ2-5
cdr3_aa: CASSESWEETQYF
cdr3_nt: TGTGCCAGCAGTGAATCCTGGGAAGAGACCCAGTACTTC

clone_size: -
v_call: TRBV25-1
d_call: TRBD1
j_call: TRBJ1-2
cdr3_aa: CASSEKGTGYGDYGYTF
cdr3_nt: TGTGCCAGCAGTGAGAAAGGGACAGGGTACGGGGACTATGGCTACACCTTC

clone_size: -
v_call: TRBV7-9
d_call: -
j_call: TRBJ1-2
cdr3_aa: CASSQTQGGFYGYTF
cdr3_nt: TGTGCCAGCAGCCAGACCCAGGGAGGATTCTATGGCTACACCTTC

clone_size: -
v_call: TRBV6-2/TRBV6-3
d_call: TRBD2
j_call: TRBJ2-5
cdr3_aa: CASREREEIQETQYF
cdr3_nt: TGTGCCAGCAGAGAGCGGGAGGAGATCCAAGAGACCCAGTACTTC

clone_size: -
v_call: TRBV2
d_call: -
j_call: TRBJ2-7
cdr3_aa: CASSGGTYSYEQYF
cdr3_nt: TGTGCCAGCAGCGGGGGGACATACTCCTACGAGCAGTACTTC

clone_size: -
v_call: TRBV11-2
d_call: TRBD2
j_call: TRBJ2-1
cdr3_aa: CASSLHTVGGNDEQFF
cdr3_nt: TGTGCCAGCAGCCTTCATACGGTGGGAGGGAACGATGAGCAGTTCTTC

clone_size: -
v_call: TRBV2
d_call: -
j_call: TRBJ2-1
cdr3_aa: CASRFSYNEQFF
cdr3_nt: TGTGCCAGCAGGTTCTCCTACAATGAGCAGTTCTTC

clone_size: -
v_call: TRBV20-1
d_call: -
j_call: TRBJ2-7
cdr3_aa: CSAPNSRGYEQYF
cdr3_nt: TGCAGTGCCCCCAATTCCCGGGGCTACGAGCAGTACTTC

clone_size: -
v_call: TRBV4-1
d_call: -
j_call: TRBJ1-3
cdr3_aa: CASSQVGSGNTIYF
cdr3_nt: TGCGCCAGCAGCCAAGTCGGGTCTGGAAACACCATATATTTT